The source of this TCR beta chain is a study of identical twins. MiXCR, applied by TCRdb to the 5' RACE reads, yields one record per CDR3 protein. Among 1.5 million or so distinct CDR3 sequences listed, about 32% were seen once. The sample was cord blood. This receptor was obtained from a newborn girl in good health.

In DNA form, the CDR3 reads TGCAGTGCTAGCCCCGGAGTCAGGGTAACGACAGATACGCAGTATTTT. Translation: CSASPGVRVTTDTQYF. The chain uses TRBV20-1 and TRBJ2-3; tentatively, D is TRBD1 (5 bases). Trimming took 3 bases from V and 3 from J, leaving 19 bases between them. The CDR3 has 16 residues. Germline V CDR1 and CDR2: DFQATT, SNEGSKA (reference sequence).